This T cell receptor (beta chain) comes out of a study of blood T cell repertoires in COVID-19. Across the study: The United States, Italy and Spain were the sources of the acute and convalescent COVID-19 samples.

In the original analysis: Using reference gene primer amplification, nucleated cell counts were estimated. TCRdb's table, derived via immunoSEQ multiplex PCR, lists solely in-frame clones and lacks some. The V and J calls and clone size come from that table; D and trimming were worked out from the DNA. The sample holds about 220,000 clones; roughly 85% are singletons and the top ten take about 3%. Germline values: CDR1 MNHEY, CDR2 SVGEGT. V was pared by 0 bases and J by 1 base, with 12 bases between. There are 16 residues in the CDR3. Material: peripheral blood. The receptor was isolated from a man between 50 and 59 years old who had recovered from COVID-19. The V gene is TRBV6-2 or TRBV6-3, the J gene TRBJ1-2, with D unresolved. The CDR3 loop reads CASSYSLSGVNYGYTF. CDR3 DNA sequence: TGTGCCAGCAGTTACTCGTTGTCCGGGGTTAACTATGGCTACACCTTC.